The rows below give T cell receptor beta chains drawn from one sample of a study of regulatory T cells in long-lasting Graves disease. TCRdb ran MiXCR on the multiplex PCR reads and lists one entry per CDR3 protein. This table holds 350,000 to 550,000 distinct CDR3 sequences, more than 12% found once. The same sample was also studied in work on T cells in Graves' hyperthyroidism and ophthalmopathy.

The starting material was peripheral blood mononuclear cells (PBMCs), obtained at new diagnosis, from a patient treated with antithyroid drugs. The receptors stem from a woman in her 30s with Graves disease. Both conserved end residues are part of each CDR3. Each record gives: D gene, J gene, CDR3 length, clone size, V gene, CDR3 protein, CDR3 DNA. D genes are given only for firm matches. The size entry is marked missing in some rows and otherwise reads once, few, many or a size class.

d_call: TRBD2; j_call: TRBJ2-2; cdr3_length: 15; clone_size: .; v_call: TRBV20-1; cdr3_aa: CSASTSGPNTGELFF; cdr3_nt: TGCAGTGCGAGCACTAGCGGGCCCAACACCGGGGAGCTGTTTTTT
d_call: .; j_call: TRBJ1-2; cdr3_length: 12; clone_size: many; v_call: TRBV28; cdr3_aa: CASMRQDYGYTF; cdr3_nt: TGTGCCAGCATGAGACAGGACTATGGCTACACCTTC
d_call: TRBD2; j_call: TRBJ2-1; cdr3_length: 16; clone_size: many; v_call: TRBV30; cdr3_aa: CAWSRGTSGAPGEQFF; cdr3_nt: TGTGCCTGGAGTAGGGGGACTAGCGGAGCCCCCGGGGAGCAGTTCTTC
d_call: TRBD1; j_call: TRBJ2-2; cdr3_length: 15; clone_size: .; v_call: TRBV9; cdr3_aa: CASSDSGGFTGELFF; cdr3_nt: TGTGCCAGCAGCGACTCAGGGGGATTCACCGGGGAGCTGTTTTTT
d_call: TRBD1; j_call: TRBJ2-7; cdr3_length: 15; clone_size: many; v_call: TRBV30; cdr3_aa: CAWSVGTGYLREQYF; cdr3_nt: TGTGCCTGGAGTGTGGGGACAGGTTACCTTCGGGAGCAGTACTTC
d_call: TRBD1; j_call: TRBJ2-5; cdr3_length: 16; clone_size: many; v_call: TRBV24-1; cdr3_aa: CATSDSGTGNRETQYF; cdr3_nt: TGTGCCACCAGTGATTCCGGGACAGGGAACCGGGAGACCCAGTACTTC
d_call: .; j_call: TRBJ1-5; cdr3_length: 14; clone_size: many; v_call: TRBV28; cdr3_aa: CASSPVSFNQPQHF; cdr3_nt: TGTGCCAGCAGTCCCGTGAGTTTCAATCAGCCCCAGCATTTT
d_call: .; j_call: TRBJ2-1; cdr3_length: 12; clone_size: few; v_call: TRBV19; cdr3_aa: CASSPVPNEQFF; cdr3_nt: TGTGCCAGTAGTCCCGTCCCCAATGAGCAGTTCTTC
d_call: .; j_call: TRBJ2-1; cdr3_length: 12; clone_size: many; v_call: TRBV3-1; cdr3_aa: CASSQAGIEQFF; cdr3_nt: TGTGCCAGCAGCCAAGCCGGTATTGAGCAGTTCTTC
d_call: .; j_call: TRBJ2-7; cdr3_length: 15; clone_size: many; v_call: TRBV7-8; cdr3_aa: CASSLAGQGSYEQYF; cdr3_nt: TGTGCCAGCAGCTTAGCCGGTCAGGGGTCCTACGAGCAGTACTTC
d_call: .; j_call: TRBJ1-4; cdr3_length: 17; clone_size: .; v_call: TRBV6-5; cdr3_aa: CASSYGWGSVGNEKLFF; cdr3_nt: TGTGCCAGCAGTTACGGGTGGGGCAGCGTGGGTAATGAAAAACTGTTTTTT
d_call: .; j_call: TRBJ1-6; cdr3_length: 15; clone_size: few; v_call: TRBV4-1; cdr3_aa: CASSQAGRTNMALHF; cdr3_nt: TGCGCCAGCAGCCAAGCGGGACGGACGAACATGGCCCTCCACTTT
d_call: TRBD1; j_call: TRBJ2-6; cdr3_length: 18; clone_size: .; v_call: TRBV10-3; cdr3_aa: CAISDPAGTGIGANVLTF; cdr3_nt: TGTGCCATCAGTGACCCCGCCGGGACAGGGATCGGGGCCAACGTCCTGACTTTC
d_call: .; j_call: TRBJ1-1; cdr3_length: 14; clone_size: many; v_call: TRBV5-6; cdr3_aa: CASSLGVGFGEAFF; cdr3_nt: TGTGCCAGCAGCTTGGGTGTTGGTTTTGGGGAAGCTTTCTTT
d_call: .; j_call: TRBJ1-6; cdr3_length: 14; clone_size: many; v_call: TRBV3-1; cdr3_aa: CASSPVASRSPLHF; cdr3_nt: TGTGCCAGCAGCCCCGTTGCGAGTCGATCACCCCTCCACTTT
d_call: TRBD1; j_call: TRBJ2-1; cdr3_length: 14; clone_size: few; v_call: TRBV30; cdr3_aa: CAWRRTGFQDEQFF; cdr3_nt: TGTGCCTGGAGACGGACAGGGTTTCAGGATGAGCAGTTCTTC
d_call: .; j_call: TRBJ1-2; cdr3_length: 14; clone_size: many; v_call: TRBV9; cdr3_aa: CASSVEQSYGGYTF; cdr3_nt: TGTGCCAGCAGCGTAGAACAGAGCTACGGTGGCTACACCTTC
d_call: TRBD1; j_call: TRBJ1-2; cdr3_length: 13; clone_size: many; v_call: TRBV12-3/TRBV12-4; cdr3_aa: CASSTQGARGYTF; cdr3_nt: TGTGCCAGCAGCACACAGGGGGCGCGTGGCTACACCTTC
d_call: .; j_call: TRBJ2-7; cdr3_length: 11; clone_size: many; v_call: TRBV28; cdr3_aa: CASSWRDEQYF; cdr3_nt: TGTGCCAGCAGTTGGCGCGACGAGCAGTACTTC
d_call: .; j_call: TRBJ2-1; cdr3_length: 14; clone_size: many; v_call: TRBV4-1; cdr3_aa: CASSQDHDSAEQFF; cdr3_nt: TGCGCCAGCAGCCAAGACCACGACAGTGCTGAGCAGTTCTTC
d_call: TRBD1; j_call: TRBJ2-7; cdr3_length: 15; clone_size: many; v_call: TRBV12-3/TRBV12-4; cdr3_aa: CASSSPGTGGYEQYF; cdr3_nt: TGTGCCAGCAGTTCCCCCGGGACAGGGGGCTACGAGCAGTACTTC
d_call: .; j_call: TRBJ2-7; cdr3_length: 14; clone_size: .; v_call: TRBV9; cdr3_aa: CASSAGPSSYEQYF; cdr3_nt: TGTGCCAGCAGCGCGGGACCCAGCTCCTACGAGCAGTACTTC
d_call: .; j_call: TRBJ1-5; cdr3_length: 14; clone_size: many; v_call: TRBV27; cdr3_aa: CASSFRGKGQPQHF; cdr3_nt: TGTGCCAGCAGTTTCAGGGGAAAGGGTCAGCCCCAGCATTTT
d_call: TRBD1; j_call: TRBJ2-3; cdr3_length: 16; clone_size: .; v_call: TRBV15; cdr3_aa: CATSREGTGDTDTQYF; cdr3_nt: TGTGCCACCAGCAGAGAGGGGACAGGGGACACAGATACGCAGTATTTT
d_call: TRBD1; j_call: TRBJ2-1; cdr3_length: 18; clone_size: .; v_call: TRBV6-2/TRBV6-3; cdr3_aa: CASSVTRIGQGSYNEQFF; cdr3_nt: TGTGCCAGCAGTGTTACCCGTATCGGACAGGGATCCTACAATGAGCAGTTCTTC
d_call: TRBD1; j_call: TRBJ2-5; cdr3_length: 13; clone_size: many; v_call: TRBV20-1; cdr3_aa: CSAYQGAAGTQYF; cdr3_nt: TGCAGTGCTTATCAGGGGGCCGCGGGGACCCAGTACTTC
d_call: TRBD2; j_call: TRBJ2-5; cdr3_length: 15; clone_size: few; v_call: TRBV5-1; cdr3_aa: CASSLPGGAQETQYF; cdr3_nt: TGCGCCAGCAGCCTCCCCGGGGGGGCGCAAGAGACCCAGTACTTC
d_call: .; j_call: TRBJ2-2; cdr3_length: 14; clone_size: .; v_call: TRBV18; cdr3_aa: CASSPPARPGELFF; cdr3_nt: TGTGCCAGCTCACCACCGGCTCGCCCCGGGGAGCTGTTTTTT
d_call: .; j_call: TRBJ2-1; cdr3_length: 15; clone_size: many; v_call: TRBV2; cdr3_aa: CASSESLAAEHEQFF; cdr3_nt: TGTGCCAGCAGTGAATCACTGGCAGCGGAGCATGAGCAGTTCTTC